The present entry profiles one TCR beta chain with its context. The record originates from a study of blood T cell repertoires in COVID-19. Study context: Material from acute and convalescent COVID-19 was sourced from the United States, Italy and Spain. Nucleic acid was either cDNA or gDNA, and it came from T cells, B-cell-depleted T cells, or PBMCs.

The CDR3 loop spans 13 amino acids. V lost 0 bases, J lost 7 bases, and 7 bases lay in between. Germline loops: CDR1 MGHRA, CDR2 YSYEKL. In the original analysis: Reference gene primer amplification gave nucleated cell count estimates. The assay was immunoSEQ multiplex PCR, and TCRdb's table has in-frame clones only and misses some. V and J calls and clone size are copied from that table; D and trimming were computed from the DNA. The sample comprises about 59,000 clones, 79% of which are singletons, and over 3% rests with the top ten. The TCR sequence derives from a man in his sixties with acute or convalescent COVID-19. The sequencing sample was made of peripheral blood. The J gene is TRBJ1-5, the V gene TRBV4-1; no definite D call. CDR3 coding DNA: TGCGCCAGCAGCCAAGATCGGGAGCAGCCCCAGCATTTT. Protein product: CASSQDREQPQHF.